This TCR beta chain was captured in a study of T cells generated in artificial thymic organoids. Study results and caveats: Organoid-derived CD8 single positive T cells showed physiological TCR clonotype diversity.

CDR1 is MNHEY, CDR2 SVGAGI, per germline. With 4 bases removed from V and 5 bases from J, the gap between germline ends came to 17 bases. The CDR3 runs 16 residues. This clonotype is medium-sized by share. Its target is unknown. Reverse primers in the TRAC or TRBC constant regions drove separate semi-nested PCRs for TCRalpha and TCRbeta. MiXCR, applied by TCRdb to the 5' RACE reads, yields one record per CDR3 protein. The sample shows 5,700 or so distinct CDR3 sequences, 20% to 30% of them seen only once. Artificial thymic organoids aggregated human hematopoietic stem and progenitor cells with human DLL1-expressing MS5 murine stromal cells. The seeding cells were CD34+CD3- hematopoietic stem and progenitor cells purified by FACS to remove T cells.

Material for sequencing was naive CD8+ T cells grown in artificial thymic organoids from cord blood stem and progenitor cells. The subset denotes: CD3+TCRalphabeta+CD8SP T cells; for blood, CD45RO-CCR7+ naive CD8+ T cells. The chain carries TRBV6-5 and TRBJ2-2, with D perhaps TRBD2 (6 bases). The receptor's source is a human donor who gave cord blood stem cells for thymic organoid culture, a cardiac surgery patient who gave postnatal thymus, or a blood donor (not recorded which). CDR3 sequence reads: CASSFSWGVNTGELFF. CDR3 nucleotide sequence: TGTGCCAGCAGTTTTAGTTGGGGGGTCAATACCGGGGAGCTGTTTTTT.